Following are 10 T cell receptor beta chains from one sample sequenced in a study of identical twins. TCRdb used MiXCR to reprocess the 5' RACE reads, holding one entry per CDR3 protein. The table shows nearly 650,000 distinct CDR3 sequences, with around 7.4% occurring only once. The sample also formed part of further work on yellow fever vaccine responses in identical twins.

Material for sequencing was PBMCs. These receptors were collected from a young woman in good health.

This clonotype was picked up a small number of times. This rearrangement joins TRBV5-1 to TRBJ2-7, with 8 positions matching TRBD1. With V trimmed by 4 bases and J by 6 bases, 9 bases remained unmatched. Germline values: CDR1 SGHRS, CDR2 YFSETQ. This CDR3 comprises 14 residues. The CDR3 sequence is CASSPTTGAGEQYV. In nucleotides, the CDR3 is TGCGCCAGCAGCCCGACGACAGGGGCGGGCGAGCAGTACGTC.

The V and J genes are TRBV28 and TRBJ2-3, with D perhaps matching TRBD1 (6 bases). This CDR3 contains 17 residues. Germline V gene data show CDR1 as MDHEN and CDR2 as SYDVKM. Trimming pared 7 bases from V and 0 bases from J, leaving 20 bases between. The CDR3 bases are TGTGCCAGCAACACGGACAGCCTTCTTTTTAGCACAGATACGCAGTATTTT. Translating it yields CASNTDSLLFSTDTQYF.

In its sample, this clonotype was seen many times. The chain recombines TRBV12-3 or TRBV12-4 with TRBJ1-5; 9 bases align to TRBD1. This CDR3 region has 16 residues. V was clipped by 3 bases and J by 5 bases; unmatched bases: 8. The CDR3 DNA reads as TGTGCCAGCAGTTTGAGGGACAGGGCTTCCGATCAGCCCCAGCATTTT. This encodes CASSLRDRASDQPQHF.

This clonotype appeared a few times. No DNA is shown, since the ends of the CDR3 on it are uncertain; the CDR3 is the one TCRdb lists. The chain couples TRBV12-3 or TRBV12-4 to TRBJ1-2. The CDR3 spans 13 residues, counting both ends. CDR3 region: CASSSSTVYGYTF.

This clonotype was counted only a few times. J is TRBJ2-2 and V is TRBV9, with 7 bases matching TRBD2. Germline V CDR1 and CDR2: SGDLS, YYNGEE. The CDR3 totals 16 residues. V shed 0 bases, J shed 2 bases, and the junction held 4 bases outside the gene matches. CDR3 in amino acids: CASSVARGINTGELFF. CDR3 DNA: TGTGCCAGCAGCGTAGCGCGGGGGATAAACACCGGGGAGCTGTTTTTT.

This chain connects TRBV5-1 to TRBJ2-1, with TRBD2 matching over 8 bases. The CDR3 consists of 15 residues. Losses at the gene ends were 0 bases for V and 6 bases for J; bases not matched to a gene: 5. Germline V gene sequence: CDR1 SGHRS, CDR2 YFSETQ. CDR3 protein: CASSLDGRAGNEQFF. CDR3 nucleotide sequence: TGCGCCAGCAGCTTGGACGGGAGGGCCGGCAATGAGCAGTTCTTC.

The CDR3 DNA follows: TGTGCCTCCGGGAGTGAGCAGTTCTTC. Translating gives CASGSEQFF. This sequence joins TRBV7-9 and TRBJ2-1, with D possibly TRBD2 on 6 matching bases. V lost 11 bases and J lost 9, with 8 bases in between. Per the germline V gene, CDR1 is SEHNR and CDR2 is FQNEAQ (reference sequence). The CDR3 contains 9 residues.

This chain links TRBV5-1 with TRBJ2-2, with TRBD2 identical over 7 bases. Germline assignment: CDR1 SGHRS and CDR2 YFSETQ. CDR3 length: 15 residues. V lost 3 bases to trimming and J lost 0 bases; unmatched junction nucleotides: 2. The CDR3 DNA reads TGCGCCAGCAGCTCGGGACTACCGAACACCGGGGAGCTGTTTTTT. This encodes CASSSGLPNTGELFF.

This clonotype was found many times. The chain couples TRBV29-1 to TRBJ2-1; 10 positions agree with TRBD2. Germline V gene lookup returns CDR1 SQVTM and CDR2 ANQGSEA. The CDR3 length is 15 residues. The V segment lost 0 bases and the J segment 3 bases; nucleotides outside the gene matches: 2. The CDR3 nucleotides are TGCAGCGTTGAAGATCCTAGCGGGAGCTACAATGAGCAGTTCTTC. Translated: CSVEDPSGSYNEQFF.

The sample holds many counts of this clonotype. The CDR3 sequence: CASSLQVGGNQPQHF. The DNA of the CDR3 is TGTGCCAGCAGCTTGCAGGTGGGGGGGAATCAGCCCCAGCATTTT. The rearrangement links TRBV5-5 to TRBJ1-5; D may be TRBD1 (5 bases). The CDR3 runs to 15 residues. Germline loops: CDR1 SGHKS, CDR2 YYEKEE (reference sequence). Deletions cut 1 base from V and 4 bases from J, with 12 bases between.